Below are 23 T cell receptor beta chains sequenced from a single sample in a study of blood T cell repertoires in COVID-19. The data were produced by immunoSEQ multiplex PCR, yet TCRdb's version contains in-frame clones alone and is incomplete. This table holds about 140,000 clones, roughly 81% found once. Specimen: peripheral blood. The receptors shown here come from a woman aged 45-65 years with active or convalescent COVID-19.

With regard to this clone: At one end the junction does not follow the germline gene, possibly because of a read error. V and J are TRBV19 and TRBJ1-5; 7 bases map to TRBD1. CDR1 LNHDA and CDR2 SQIVND come from the germline V gene (reference sequence). The CDR3 has 12 residues. The CDR3 reads CRTGQPNQPQHF. CDR3 bases: TGCCGAACGGGACAGCCAAATCAGCCCCAGCATTTT.

The V call is TRBV24-1, the J call TRBJ2-5, with 8 bases that match TRBD2. CDR1 and CDR2 (germline): KGHDR, SFDVKD. The V segment lost 0 bases and the J segment 5 bases; nucleotides outside the gene matches: 13. The CDR3 totals 18 residues. The CDR3 bases are TGTGCCACCAGTGATTTGCGGTATGAAGCGGGAGTTGAGGAGACCCAGTACTTC. Translating it yields CATSDLRYEAGVEETQYF.

A few counts support this clone. This chain uses TRBV3-1 (or the pseudogene TRBV3-2) with TRBJ2-7, with 9 bases matching TRBD1. Germline-derived CDR1 and CDR2 are LGHDT and YNNKEL (reference sequence). The CDR3 is 15 residues long. V gave up 1 base and J gave up 4 bases; unmatched junction bases: 5. In DNA, the CDR3 is TGTGCCAGCAGCCAAGGGGCACAGGGGGCTTACGAGCAGTACTTC. Residues: CASSQGAQGAYEQYF.

This chain joins TRBV29-1 and TRBJ2-5; the match to TRBD2 covers 9 bases. This CDR3 has 13 residues. CDR1 and CDR2 (germline): SQVTM, ANQGSEA. J was trimmed by 4 bases and V by 7 bases; bases with no gene match: 7. The CDR3 DNA follows: TGCAGCGGTAGCGGGGGAGGCCGAGAGACCCAGTACTTC. Its protein product is CSGSGGGRETQYF.

This chain uses TRBV3-1 (or the pseudogene TRBV3-2) with TRBJ1-1; TRBD1 matches 7 bases. V lost 0 bases, J lost 0 bases, and 13 bases stayed unmatched. Per germline, CDR1 LGHDT and CDR2 YNNKEL (reference sequence). The CDR3 is 19 residues long. CDR3 sequence: CASSQDQRGPYLMNTEAFF. The CDR3 DNA follows: TGTGCCAGCAGCCAAGATCAAAGGGGGCCCTACCTTATGAACACTGAAGCTTTCTTT.

The J gene is TRBJ1-2, the V gene TRBV5-1; D remains ambiguous. The CDR3 contains 12 residues. Trimming stripped 0 bases from V and 7 bases from J, with 7 bases between. The germline V gene has CDR1 SGHRS and CDR2 YFSETQ. CDR3 amino acids: CASSLDWSGYTF. CDR3 bases: TGCGCCAGCAGCTTGGATTGGAGTGGCTACACCTTC.

The J gene is TRBJ2-4, the V gene TRBV5-6, with 7 nucleotides matching TRBD1. With 1 base clipped from V and 1 base from J, the junction kept 2 bases outside the gene matches. From germline, CDR1 is SGHDT and CDR2 YYEEEE. CDR3 length: 15 residues. The CDR3: CASSLRGQAKNIQYF. DNA for the CDR3: TGTGCCAGCAGCTTGAGGGGGCAGGCCAAAAACATTCAGTACTTC. The variable domain in full, with the rest retrieved from reference TRBV5-6 and TRBJ2-4, is DAGVTQSPTHLIKTRGQQVTLRCSPKSGHDTVSWYQQALGQGPQFIFQYYEEEERQRGNFPDRFSGHQFPNYSSELNVNALLLGDSALYLCASSLRGQAKNIQYFGAGTRLSVL.

In its sample, this clone was seen a few times. The chain has TRBV2 and TRBJ2-2; D may be TRBD1 (6 bases). This CDR3 is 15 amino acids long. Germline loops: CDR1 SNHLY, CDR2 FYNNEI. Trimming shortened V by 5 bases and J by 2 bases, and 12 bases separated the two germline ends. The CDR3 loop is CASSLDSPNTGELFF. The CDR3 bases are TGTGCCAGCAGTTTGGACAGCCCCAACACCGGGGAGCTGTTTTTT. Using reference TRBV2 and TRBJ2-2 for the parts outside the CDR3, the full variable domain is EPEVTQTPSHQVTQMGQEVILRCVPISNHLYFYWYRQILGQKVEFLVSFYNNEISEKSEIFDDQFSVERPDGSNFTLKIRSTKLEDSAMYFCASSLDSPNTGELFFGEGSRLTVL.

The chain is built from TRBV28 and TRBJ1-5, with D tentatively TRBD1 (6 bases). Germline CDR1 MDHEN, CDR2 SYDVKM. Deletions cut 6 bases from V and 1 base from J, with 13 bases between. The CDR3 extends over 15 amino acids. CDR3 residues: CASSGTGLSNQPQHF. Written as DNA, the CDR3 is TGTGCCAGCAGCGGTACAGGGCTCAGCAATCAGCCCCAGCATTTT.

V usage is TRBV2 and J usage is TRBJ1-2, with 7 bases lining up with TRBD1. V was pared by 4 bases and J by 7 bases, with 12 bases of the junction left unmatched. CDR3 size: 15 residues. The germline gives CDR1 SNHLY, CDR2 FYNNEI. CDR3 sequence reads: CASSVETGYTTGYTF. CDR3 coding DNA: TGTGCCAGCAGTGTGGAGACAGGGTACACTACTGGCTACACCTTC. The complete variable domain, with remaining parts taken from reference TRBV2 and TRBJ1-2, reads EPEVTQTPSHQVTQMGQEVILRCVPISNHLYFYWYRQILGQKVEFLVSFYNNEISEKSEIFDDQFSVERPDGSNFTLKIRSTKLEDSAMYFCASSVETGYTTGYTFGSGTRLTVV.

This clone was picked up one time. This chain uses TRBV19 with TRBJ1-1, with TRBD1 matching over 10 bases. The trim removed 4 bases at V and 6 bases at J, leaving 8 bases unmatched. This CDR3 region has 15 residues. The germline CDR1 and CDR2 sequences are LNHDA and SQIVND (reference sequence). DNA for the CDR3: TGTGCCAGTAGTAGAGTAGGACAGGGGGGTTCTGAAGCTTTCTTT. Protein sequence: CASSRVGQGGSEAFF.

This clone was seen at least ten times. The J gene is TRBJ2-1, the V gene TRBV4-1; 10 bases match TRBD2. CDR3 length: 18 residues. Germline CDR1 MGHRA, CDR2 YSYEKL. V trimming: 3 bases; J trimming: 9 bases; junction bases outside the gene matches: 17. The CDR3 DNA follows: TGCGCCAGCAGCCAGGAAGGGGGAGCGGGAGGGCCTTACGGTGAGCAGTTCTTC. The encoded protein is CASSQEGGAGGPYGEQFF.

This clone was seen a handful of times. The J gene is TRBJ2-7, the V gene TRBV2; 9 nucleotides line up with TRBD2. The V gene end was trimmed by 6 bases and the J gene end by 5 bases; junction bases not matched to a gene: 8. This CDR3 has 14 residues. Germline loops: CDR1 SNHLY, CDR2 FYNNEI. This CDR3 reads CASRPGLALNEQYF. In DNA, the CDR3 is TGTGCCAGCAGACCGGGACTAGCACTCAACGAGCAGTACTTC. Variable domain in full (rest from reference TRBV2 and TRBJ2-7): EPEVTQTPSHQVTQMGQEVILRCVPISNHLYFYWYRQILGQKVEFLVSFYNNEISEKSEIFDDQFSVERPDGSNFTLKIRSTKLEDSAMYFCASRPGLALNEQYFGPGTRLTVT.

This clone was picked up one time. The chain uses TRBV12-3 or TRBV12-4 and TRBJ1-4; the D gene is possibly TRBD1 (5 bases). Trimming left V 8 bases short and J 7 bases short, with 11 bases between. The CDR3 consists of 12 residues. In DNA, the CDR3 is TGTGCCAGCCGGGGGGGTGTTGAAAAACTGTTTTTT. Translated: CASRGGVEKLFF.

The V gene is TRBV12-3 or TRBV12-4, the J gene TRBJ1-6; the D is unclear. This CDR3 is built from 12 residues. V was clipped by 6 bases and J by 8 bases, with 8 bases between them. The CDR3 is CASRVLDSPLHF. The CDR3 nucleotides are TGTGCCAGCAGAGTTTTAGATTCACCCCTCCACTTT.

In nucleotides, the CDR3 is TGTGCCAGCAGCTTAGCGTGGAGGCGGAGGAGCTCCTACAATGAGCAGTTCTTC. Translated: CASSLAWRRRSSYNEQFF. The V and J genes are TRBV7-2 and TRBJ2-1; D is perhaps TRBD2 (5 bases). Deletions cut 0 bases from V and 0 bases from J, with 15 bases between. The germline V gene encodes CDR1 SGHTA and CDR2 FQGNSA. This CDR3 has 18 amino acids.

The V gene is TRBV5-4, the J gene TRBJ1-2, with TRBD1 identical over 9 bases. The CDR3 sequence is 14 residues long. Germline CDR1 is SGHNT and CDR2 is YYREEE (reference sequence). Losses at the gene ends were 1 base for V and 8 bases for J; bases not matched to a gene: 6. This CDR3 reads CASSLWGQGNGYTF. As DNA, the CDR3 is TGTGCCAGCAGCTTGTGGGGACAGGGAAACGGCTACACCTTC.

This chain uses TRBV27 with TRBJ2-7, with 10 bases that match TRBD2. From germline, CDR1 is MNHEY and CDR2 SMNVEV (reference sequence). V lost 6 bases and J lost 4; bases outside the gene matches: 3. This CDR3 spans 13 amino acids. Written as DNA, the CDR3 is TGTGCCAGCAGGCTAGCGGGGGAATACGAGCAGTACTTC. It is translated as CASRLAGEYEQYF.

This chain uses TRBV19 with TRBJ2-7, with 10 bases lining up with TRBD1. The germline gives CDR1 LNHDA, CDR2 SQIVND (reference sequence). After removal of 10 bases from V and 5 bases from J, the junction contained 8 bases not matched to a gene. The CDR3 has 13 amino acids. The CDR3 nucleotides read TGTGCCACTAGGGACAGGGGAAGGAACGAGCAGTACTTC. Amino acids: CATRDRGRNEQYF.

In this sample, this clone turned up many times. The V and J genes are TRBV5-1 and TRBJ2-5; D may be TRBD2 (6 bases). Trimming took 4 bases from V and 8 from J, leaving 21 bases between them. Per germline, CDR1 SGHRS and CDR2 YFSETQ. This CDR3 comprises 15 residues. Here the CDR3 reads CASSLERNSGATQYF. The DNA of the CDR3 is TGCGCCAGCAGCCTGGAGCGCAATAGCGGAGCAACCCAGTACTTC.

The chain combines TRBV7-6 with TRBJ1-2, with a possible D match to TRBD1 (6 bases). Trimming pared 5 bases from V and 1 base from J, leaving 11 bases between. The CDR3 sequence is 14 residues long. Germline CDR1 and CDR2: SGHVS and FNYEAQ. CDR3 in DNA: TGTGCCAGCAGCCCGGGACACTATAACTATGGCTACACCTTC. Translation: CASSPGHYNYGYTF.

The J gene is TRBJ2-3, the V gene TRBV4-2, with D tentatively TRBD2 (5 bases). Deletions cut 4 bases from V and 2 bases from J, with 10 bases between. Germline V gene lookup returns CDR1 LGHNA and CDR2 YNFKEQ. This CDR3 comprises 14 residues. The CDR3 sequence: CASSRERNTDTQYF. The CDR3 DNA sequence: TGTGCCAGCAGCCGGGAGCGGAACACAGATACGCAGTATTTT.

V and J are TRBV9 and TRBJ2-5; 7 bases line up with TRBD2. The V and J ends lost 0 bases and 4 bases, in that order; junction bases with no gene match: 9. Looked up from germline, CDR1 is SGDLS and CDR2 is YYNGEE. This CDR3 has 16 residues. The CDR3 DNA is TGTGCCAGCAGCGTAGGAGTTAGCGGCGGGGGAGAGACCCAGTACTTC. Translating it yields CASSVGVSGGGETQYF.